This TCR beta chain was captured in a study of pediatric ulcerative colitis. This clone occurred once. Germline V lookup: CDR1 SQVTM, CDR2 ANQGSEA. The CDR3 sequence is 11 residues long. V was clipped by 2 bases and J by 14 bases; unmatched bases: 6. The assay was run at survey level. The table came from immunoSEQ multiplex PCR; TCRdb's copy has only in-frame clones and leaves some out. The sample lists about 64,000 clones; over 70% were seen once. Colonoscopy and blood draw happened at the same time. The sample was blood. The receptor was isolated from a boy between 10 and 17 years old with moderate ulcerative colitis. V and J are TRBV29-1 and TRBJ2-1; 7 positions agree with TRBD2. For the CDR3, the DNA is TGCAGCGTTGAACGGACTAGAGGGGAGTTCTTC. Protein: CSVERTRGEFF.